This T cell receptor (beta chain) appears in the sequencing data of a study of T-cell reconstitution after alpha-beta-depleted transplantation in children. Unique molecular identifiers tagged the TCRbeta library. TCRdb re-analysed the PCR reads in MiXCR, keeping a single row per CDR3 protein. Among 300,000 to 350,000 distinct CDR3 sequences listed, 16% were seen once. The ends lost 6 bases at V and 1 base at J; junction bases unmatched: 5. From germline, CDR1 is DFQATT and CDR2 SNEGSKA (reference sequence). This CDR3 has 13 amino acids. This clonotype was seen more than once but under ten times. V gene TRBV20-1 combines with J gene TRBJ1-1; 7 bases agree with TRBD1. The clonotype comes from a male patient aged 2-15 years who had a stem cell transplant for acute lymphoblastic leukemia, so the T cells may come from the graft donor. Sequenced here: PBMCs, mostly from graft donor cells, sampled 360 days after TCRalphabeta/CD19-depleted stem cell transplant. The CDR3 DNA is TGCAGTGCGGGGGACAGATCGAACACTGAAGCTTTCTTT. Its protein is CSAGDRSNTEAFF.